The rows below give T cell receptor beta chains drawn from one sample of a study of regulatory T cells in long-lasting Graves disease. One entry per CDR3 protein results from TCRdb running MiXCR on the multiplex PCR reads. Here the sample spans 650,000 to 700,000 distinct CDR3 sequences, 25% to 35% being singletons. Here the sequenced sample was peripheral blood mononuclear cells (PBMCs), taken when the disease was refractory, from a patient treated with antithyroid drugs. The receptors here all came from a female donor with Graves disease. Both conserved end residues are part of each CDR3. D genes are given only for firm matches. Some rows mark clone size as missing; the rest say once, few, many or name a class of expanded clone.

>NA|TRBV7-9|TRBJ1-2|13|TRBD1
CASSSTGKDGYTF
TGTGCCAGCAGCTCGACAGGGAAGGATGGCTACACCTTC
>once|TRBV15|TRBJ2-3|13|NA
CATSRDRADTQYF
TGTGCCACCAGCAGAGATCGCGCAGATACGCAGTATTTT
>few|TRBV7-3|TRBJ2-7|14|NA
CASSPPGFSYEQYF
TGTGCCAGCAGCCCACCAGGGTTCTCCTACGAGCAGTACTTC
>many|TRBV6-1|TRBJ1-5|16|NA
CASSDPGSYSNQPQHF
TGTGCCAGCAGTGACCCCGGTTCCTATAGCAATCAGCCCCAGCATTTT
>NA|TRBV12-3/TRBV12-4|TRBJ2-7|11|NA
CASSPGGEQCF
TGTGCCAGCAGTCCGGGTGGAGAGCAGTGCTTC
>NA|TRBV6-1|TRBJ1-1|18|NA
CASSERPLMLIGNTEAFF
TGTGCCAGCAGTGAAAGGCCCCTAATGCTAATCGGGAACACTGAAGCTTTCTTT
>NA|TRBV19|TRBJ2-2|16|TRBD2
CASSIRTSGNTGELFF
TGTGCCAGTAGTATCAGGACTAGCGGAAACACCGGGGAGCTGTTTTTT
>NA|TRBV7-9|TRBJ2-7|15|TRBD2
CASSKTSGSPYEQYF
TGTGCCAGCAGCAAGACTAGCGGGAGTCCCTACGAGCAGTACTTC
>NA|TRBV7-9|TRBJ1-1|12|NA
CASSISGTEDYF
TGTGCCAGCAGCATCTCCGGGACTGAAGATTACTTC
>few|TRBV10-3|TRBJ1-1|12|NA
CAISESGREAFF
TGTGCCATCAGTGAGTCGGGCAGGGAAGCTTTCTTT
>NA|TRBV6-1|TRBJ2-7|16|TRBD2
CASSRGLAGEKYEQYF
TGTGCCAGCAGTCGGGGACTAGCGGGAGAAAAGTACGAGCAGTACTTC
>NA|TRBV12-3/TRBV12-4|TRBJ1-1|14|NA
CASSLYGGGTEAFF
TGTGCCAGCAGTTTATACGGGGGGGGCACTGAAGCTTTCTTT
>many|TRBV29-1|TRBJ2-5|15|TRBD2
CSVDRGRALTETQYF
TGCAGCGTTGACCGCGGGAGGGCATTAACAGAGACCCAGTACTTC
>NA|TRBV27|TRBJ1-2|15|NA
CASSLSTTGLLGYTF
TGTGCCAGCAGTTTATCGACAACAGGCCTGCTAGGCTACACCTTC
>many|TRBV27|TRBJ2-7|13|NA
CASRPTGSYEQYF
TGTGCCAGCAGGCCGACAGGCTCCTACGAGCAGTACTTC
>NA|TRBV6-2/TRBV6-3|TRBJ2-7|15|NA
CASSYSWGPSYEQYF
TGTGCCAGCAGTTACTCGTGGGGCCCATCCTACGAGCAGTACTTC
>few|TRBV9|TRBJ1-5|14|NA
CASSVGVATQPQHF
TGTGCCAGCAGCGTAGGGGTCGCAACCCAGCCCCAGCATTTT
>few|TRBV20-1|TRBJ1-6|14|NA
CSARVSIADSPLHF
TGCAGTGCTAGAGTGTCCATAGCTGATTCACCCCTCCACTTT
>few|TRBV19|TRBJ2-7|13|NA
CASSSLGLDEQYF
TGTGCCAGTAGTTCCCTGGGGCTGGATGAGCAGTACTTC
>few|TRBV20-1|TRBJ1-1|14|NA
CSARNLGVNTEAFF
TGCAGTGCTAGGAATCTGGGGGTGAACACTGAAGCTTTCTTT
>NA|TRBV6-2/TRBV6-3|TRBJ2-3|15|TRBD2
CASSDQRGSTDTQYF
TGTGCCAGCTCGGACCAGCGGGGCTCCACAGATACGCAGTATTTT
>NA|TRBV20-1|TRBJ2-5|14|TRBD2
CSARGREGRETQYF
TGCAGTGCTAGAGGGCGGGAGGGCCGAGAGACCCAGTACTTC